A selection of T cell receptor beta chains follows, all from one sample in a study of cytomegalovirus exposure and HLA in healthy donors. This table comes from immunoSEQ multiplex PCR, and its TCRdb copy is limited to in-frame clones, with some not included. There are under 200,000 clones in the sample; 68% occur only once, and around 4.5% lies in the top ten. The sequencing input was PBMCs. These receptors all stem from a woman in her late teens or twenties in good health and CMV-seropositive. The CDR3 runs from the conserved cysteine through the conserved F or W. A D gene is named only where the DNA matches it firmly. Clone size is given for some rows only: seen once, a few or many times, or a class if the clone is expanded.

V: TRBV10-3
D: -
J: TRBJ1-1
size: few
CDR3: CAISMNTVNTEAFF
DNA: TGTGCCATCAGCATGAACACAGTGAACACTGAAGCTTTCTTT

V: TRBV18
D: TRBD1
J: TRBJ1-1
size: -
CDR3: CASSGGQLNTEAFF
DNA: TGTGCCAGCTCAGGGGGACAGTTGAACACTGAAGCTTTCTTT

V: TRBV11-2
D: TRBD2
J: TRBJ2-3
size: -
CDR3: CASTGGLAGGRSTDTQYF
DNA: TGTGCCAGCACCGGAGGGCTAGCGGGAGGGCGGAGCACAGATACGCAGTATTTT

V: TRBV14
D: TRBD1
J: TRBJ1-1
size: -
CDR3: CASSQGTGGNTEAFF
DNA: TGTGCCAGCAGCCAGGGGACAGGGGGGAACACTGAAGCTTTCTTT

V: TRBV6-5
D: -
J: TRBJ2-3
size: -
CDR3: CASSPQGRGTDTQYF
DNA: TGTGCCAGCAGCCCCCAGGGCCGGGGCACAGATACGCAGTATTTT

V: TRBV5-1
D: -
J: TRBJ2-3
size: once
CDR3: CASSLAGFTDTQYF
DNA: TGCGCCAGCAGCCTTGCCGGGTTCACAGATACGCAGTATTTT

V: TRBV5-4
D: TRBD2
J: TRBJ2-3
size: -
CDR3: CASYATSGMADTQYF
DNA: TGTGCCTCATATGCGACTAGCGGGATGGCAGATACGCAGTATTTT

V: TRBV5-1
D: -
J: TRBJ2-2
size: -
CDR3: CASSFDTSPGELFF
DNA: TGCGCCAGCAGCTTCGACACCTCTCCTGGGGAGCTGTTTTTT

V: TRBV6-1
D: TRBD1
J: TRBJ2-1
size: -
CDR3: CASSEALTGPYNEQFF
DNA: TGTGCCAGCAGTGAAGCGTTGACAGGGCCCTACAATGAGCAGTTCTTC

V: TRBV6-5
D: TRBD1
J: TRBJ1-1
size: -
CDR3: CASSYGDRGDTEAFF
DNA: TGTGCCAGCAGTTACGGAGACAGGGGGGACACTGAAGCTTTCTTT

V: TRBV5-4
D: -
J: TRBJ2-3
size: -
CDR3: CASSLDDPRGDTQYF
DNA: TGTGCCAGCAGCTTGGATGACCCCCGCGGAGATACGCAGTATTTT

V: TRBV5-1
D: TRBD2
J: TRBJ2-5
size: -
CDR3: CASSLEASGKETQYF
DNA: TGCGCCAGCAGCTTGGAGGCTAGCGGAAAAGAGACCCAGTACTTC

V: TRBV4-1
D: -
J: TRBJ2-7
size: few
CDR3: CASSLLGTSPSYEQYF
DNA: TGCGCCAGCAGCCTACTCGGGACTTCTCCCTCCTACGAGCAGTACTTC

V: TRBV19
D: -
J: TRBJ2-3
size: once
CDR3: CASSVQGIDTDTQYF
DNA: TGTGCCAGTAGTGTACAGGGCATTGACACAGATACGCAGTATTTT

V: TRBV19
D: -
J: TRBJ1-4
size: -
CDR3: CASSISGFATNEKLFF
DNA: TGTGCCAGTAGTATCTCGGGTTTTGCAACTAATGAAAAACTGTTTTTT

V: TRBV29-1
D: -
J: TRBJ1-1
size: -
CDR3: CSAQGTLNTEAFF
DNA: TGCAGCGCCCAGGGCACCTTGAACACTGAAGCTTTCTTT

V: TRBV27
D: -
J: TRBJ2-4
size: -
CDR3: CASSPGQLWDKNIQYF
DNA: TGTGCCAGCAGTCCCGGACAGCTCTGGGACAAAAACATTCAGTACTTC

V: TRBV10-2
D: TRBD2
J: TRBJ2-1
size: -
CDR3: CASSTSGGINEQFF
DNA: TGCGCCAGCAGTACTAGCGGGGGGATAAATGAGCAGTTCTTC

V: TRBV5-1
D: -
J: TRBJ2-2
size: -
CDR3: CASSSGGPRATGELFF
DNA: TGCGCCAGCAGCTCGGGGGGCCCTAGGGCCACCGGGGAGCTGTTTTTT

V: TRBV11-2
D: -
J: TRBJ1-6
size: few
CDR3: CASSLGGGAVGSPLHF
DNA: TGTGCCAGCAGCTTAGGTGGAGGGGCGGTGGGTTCACCCCTCCACTTT

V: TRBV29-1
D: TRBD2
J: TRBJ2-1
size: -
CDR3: CSVFSGIKSYNEQFF
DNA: TGCAGCGTTTTTAGCGGGATAAAGTCCTACAATGAGCAGTTCTTC

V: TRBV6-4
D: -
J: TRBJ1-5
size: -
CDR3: CASSDSLVFGERQPQHF
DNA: TGTGCCAGCAGTGACTCTCTCGTCTTCGGGGAGCGTCAGCCCCAGCATTTT

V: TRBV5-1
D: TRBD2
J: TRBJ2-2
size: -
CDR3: CASSGGTTGGELFF
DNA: TGCGCCAGCAGCGGTGGGACTACGGGCGGGGAGCTGTTTTTT

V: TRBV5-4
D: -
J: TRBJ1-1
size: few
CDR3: CASSLVGARAVRAFF
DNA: TGTGCCAGCAGCCTTGTGGGGGCGAGGGCGGTAAGAGCTTTCTTT

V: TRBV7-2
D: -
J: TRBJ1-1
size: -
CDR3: CASSGDQNTEAFF
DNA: TGTGCCAGCAGCGGAGACCAGAACACTGAAGCTTTCTTT

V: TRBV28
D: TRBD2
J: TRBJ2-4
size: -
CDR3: CASSPGLWKMNIQYF
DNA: TGTGCCAGCAGTCCGGGACTATGGAAAATGAACATTCAGTACTTC

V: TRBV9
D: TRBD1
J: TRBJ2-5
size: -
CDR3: CASSAGTGNQETQYF
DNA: TGTGCCAGCAGCGCGGGGACAGGGAACCAAGAGACCCAGTACTTC

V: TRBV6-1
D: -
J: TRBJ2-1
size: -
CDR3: CASSQDFEQFF
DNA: TGTGCCAGCAGCCAGGATTTCGAGCAGTTCTTC

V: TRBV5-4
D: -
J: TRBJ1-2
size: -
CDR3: CASSLSTNYGYTF
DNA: TGTGCCAGCAGCTTATCAACTAACTATGGCTACACCTTC

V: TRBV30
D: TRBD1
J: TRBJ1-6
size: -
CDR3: CAWNRGEMSSPLHF
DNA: TGTGCCTGGAACAGGGGAGAAATGAGTTCACCCCTCCACTTT

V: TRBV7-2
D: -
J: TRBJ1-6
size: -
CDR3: CASSLSWPLRSPLHF
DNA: TGTGCCAGCAGCTTATCGTGGCCCCTCAGGTCACCCCTCCACTTT

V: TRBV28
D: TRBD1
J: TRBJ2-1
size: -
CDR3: CASSTGQGGPYNEQFF
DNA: TGTGCCAGCAGTACCGGACAGGGGGGCCCCTACAATGAGCAGTTCTTC

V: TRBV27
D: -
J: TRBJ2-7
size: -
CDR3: CASSTYRESSYEQYF
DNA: TGTGCCAGCAGTACATACAGGGAGAGCTCCTACGAGCAGTACTTC

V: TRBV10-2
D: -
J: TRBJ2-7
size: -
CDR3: CASSESAYSYEQYF
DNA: TGCGCCAGCAGTGAAAGCGCCTACTCCTACGAGCAGTACTTC

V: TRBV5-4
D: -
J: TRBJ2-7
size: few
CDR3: CASSLSGEQYF
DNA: TGTGCCAGCAGCTTGTCCGGCGAGCAGTACTTC

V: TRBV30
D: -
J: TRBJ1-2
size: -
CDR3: CAWSHLQGPNYGYTF
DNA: TGTGCCTGGAGTCACCTACAGGGTCCTAACTATGGCTACACCTTC

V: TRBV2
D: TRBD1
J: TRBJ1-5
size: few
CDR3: CASSLQGVSNQPQHF
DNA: TGTGCCAGCAGTCTTCAGGGGGTTAGCAATCAGCCCCAGCATTTT

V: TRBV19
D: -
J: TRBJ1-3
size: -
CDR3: CASSLATRATGNTIYF
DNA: TGTGCCAGTAGTTTAGCCACGAGGGCTACTGGAAACACCATATATTTT

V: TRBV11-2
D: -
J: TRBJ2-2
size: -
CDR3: CASSPGNTGELFF
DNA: TGTGCCAGCAGCCCGGGGAACACCGGGGAGCTGTTTTTT

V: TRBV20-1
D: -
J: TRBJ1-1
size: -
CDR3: CSARESTEAFF
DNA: TGCAGTGCTAGGGAGAGCACTGAAGCTTTCTTT

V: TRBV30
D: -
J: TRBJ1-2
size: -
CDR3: CAWTSGAGYIYGYTF
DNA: TGTGCCTGGACCTCAGGGGCAGGGTATATCTATGGCTACACCTTC

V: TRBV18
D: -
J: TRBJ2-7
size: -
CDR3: CASSPRGYEQYF
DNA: TGTGCCAGCTCACCCCGGGGCTACGAGCAGTACTTC

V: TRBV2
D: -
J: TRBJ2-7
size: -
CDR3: CASSKYRDLYEQYF
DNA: TGTGCCAGCAGTAAATACAGGGACCTCTACGAGCAGTACTTC

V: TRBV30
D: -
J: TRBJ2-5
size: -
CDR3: CAWSVTGTGQETQYF
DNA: TGTGCCTGGAGTGTAACAGGAACCGGTCAAGAGACCCAGTACTTC

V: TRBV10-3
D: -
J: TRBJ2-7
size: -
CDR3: CAISVSGAYEQYF
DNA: TGTGCCATCAGTGTTAGCGGTGCCTACGAGCAGTACTTC

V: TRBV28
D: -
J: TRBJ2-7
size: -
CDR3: CASSSLPAASYEQYF
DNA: TGTGCCAGCAGCTCCCTCCCCGCGGCGAGCTACGAGCAGTACTTC

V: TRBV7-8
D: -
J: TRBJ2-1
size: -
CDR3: CASSPEILLYNEQFF
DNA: TGTGCCAGCAGCCCTGAGATTTTATTATACAATGAGCAGTTCTTC

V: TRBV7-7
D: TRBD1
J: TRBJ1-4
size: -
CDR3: CANILQGGGEKLFF
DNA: TGTGCTAACATACTACAGGGGGGGGGTGAAAAACTGTTTTTT